This TCR beta chain derives from a study of Graves' ophthalmopathy and Graves' hyperthyroidism. Findings and caveats of the study: The model predicted progression of ophthalmopathy with a sensitivity of 60% to 71%, and its specificity was under 75%. A classifier, a 13-signature model, separated ophthalmopathy from stable hyperthyroidism with 85% to 90% sensitivity and less than 83% specificity.

To note about this clonotype: As yet, its antigen is unknown. A much more abundant neighbour one base away suggests this may be a read error.

Researchers took RNA transcripts and amplified TCR beta CDR3 regions from them. RT-PCR was first run with HTBI primers, then multiplex PCR in a second round. MiXCR was run by TCRdb on the multiplex PCR reads, yielding one entry per CDR3 protein. Of some 1.1 million distinct CDR3 sequences listed, about 36% are singletons. This CDR3 is built from 14 residues. Trimming cost V 6 bases and J 6 bases; bases outside gene matches: 9. Sequencing was carried out using peripheral blood or thyroid tissue (not recorded which). This chain uses TRBV12-3 or TRBV12-4 with TRBJ2-7; TRBD1 agrees at 9 bases. This sequence originates from an adult man with Graves' hyperthyroidism. The chain's CDR3 is CASRTGTGSREQYF. The CDR3, as DNA: TGTGCCAGCAGGACCGGGACAGGGTCGCGCGAGCAGTACTTC.